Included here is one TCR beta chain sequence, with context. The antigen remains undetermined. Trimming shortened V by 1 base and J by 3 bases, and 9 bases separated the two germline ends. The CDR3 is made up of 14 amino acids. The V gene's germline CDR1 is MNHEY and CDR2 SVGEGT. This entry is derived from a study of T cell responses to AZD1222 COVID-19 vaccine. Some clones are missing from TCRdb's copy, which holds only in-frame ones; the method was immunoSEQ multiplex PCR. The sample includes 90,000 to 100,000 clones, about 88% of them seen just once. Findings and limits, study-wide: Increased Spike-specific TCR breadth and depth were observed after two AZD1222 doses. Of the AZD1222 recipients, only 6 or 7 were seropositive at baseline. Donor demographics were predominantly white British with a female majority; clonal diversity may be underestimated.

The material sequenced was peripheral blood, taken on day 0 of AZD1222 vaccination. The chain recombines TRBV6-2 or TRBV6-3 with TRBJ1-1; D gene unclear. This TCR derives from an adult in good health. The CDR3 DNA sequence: TGTGCCAGCAGTTACTTGGTAAGGGACACTGAAGCTTTCTTT. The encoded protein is CASSYLVRDTEAFF.